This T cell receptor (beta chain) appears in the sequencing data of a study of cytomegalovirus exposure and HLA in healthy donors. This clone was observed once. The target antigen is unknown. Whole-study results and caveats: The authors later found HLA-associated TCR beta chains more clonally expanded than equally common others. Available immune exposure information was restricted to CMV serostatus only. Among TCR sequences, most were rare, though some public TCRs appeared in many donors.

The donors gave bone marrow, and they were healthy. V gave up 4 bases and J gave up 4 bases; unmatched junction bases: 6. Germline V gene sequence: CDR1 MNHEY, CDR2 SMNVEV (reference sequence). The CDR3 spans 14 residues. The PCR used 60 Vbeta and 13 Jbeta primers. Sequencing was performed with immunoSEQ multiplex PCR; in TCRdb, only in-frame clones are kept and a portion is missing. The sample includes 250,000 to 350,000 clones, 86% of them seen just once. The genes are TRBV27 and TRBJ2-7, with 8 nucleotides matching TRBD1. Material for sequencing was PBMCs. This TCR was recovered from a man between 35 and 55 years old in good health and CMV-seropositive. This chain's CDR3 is CASSWGTGGYEQYF. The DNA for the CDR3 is TGTGCCAGCAGTTGGGGGACAGGCGGGTACGAGCAGTACTTC.